Presented here are 25 T cell receptor beta chains from one specimen sequenced in a study of yellow fever vaccine responses in identical twins. Each CDR3 protein gets one entry after TCRdb re-called the RT-PCR reads with MiXCR. The repertoire holds 30,000 to 40,000 distinct CDR3 sequences, with more than 50% as singletons. The material sequenced was T cells from blood (PBMCs), unsorted or a sorted subset (not recorded which), taken before or after yellow fever vaccination (not recorded which). The receptors stem from a woman aged 18-29 years who received the yellow fever vaccine.

The chain carries TRBV2 and TRBJ2-1; 9 positions agree with TRBD2. Germline CDR1 reads SNHLY; CDR2 reads FYNNEI. Trimming removed 9 bases from V and 6 bases from J; junction bases left unmatched: 9. The CDR3 loop spans 14 amino acids. The CDR3 bases are TGTGCCAGTACCGGGACTAGCAAATCCAATGAGCAGTTCTTC. This encodes CASTGTSKSNEQFF.

This clonotype was counted only a few times. The V call is TRBV11-1, the J call TRBJ2-4, with unresolved D. Germline CDR1 is SGHAT and CDR2 is FQDESV (reference sequence). This CDR3 contains 12 residues. V was pared by 2 bases and J by 5 bases, with 4 bases between. CDR3 nucleotide sequence: TGTGCCAGCAGCTTACAGGAAAACATTCAGTACTTC. Translating gives CASSLQENIQYF.

The table lists this clonotype with a few counts. This chain connects TRBV2 to TRBJ1-6; the D gene is possibly TRBD1 (5 bases). Trimming removed 2 bases at V and 10 bases at J, with 12 bases between. Germline V gives CDR1 SNHLY, CDR2 FYNNEI. This CDR3 is built from 14 residues. The CDR3 sequence is CASSERGLGSPLHF. The CDR3 bases are TGTGCCAGCAGTGAACGGGGGTTAGGGTCACCCCTCCACTTT.

In its sample, this clonotype was seen a few times. The J gene is TRBJ2-1, the V gene TRBV25-1, with D perhaps matching TRBD1 (5 bases). The CDR3 runs to 16 residues. Germline lookup yields CDR1 MGHDK and CDR2 SYGVNS. The V end was cut by 4 bases, the J end by 6 bases, with 19 bases between. This chain's CDR3 is CASSVRTSPAVNEQFF. In DNA form, the CDR3 reads TGTGCCAGCAGTGTTAGGACATCTCCCGCTGTCAATGAGCAGTTCTTC.

This clonotype was seen a handful of times. The chain uses TRBV18 and TRBJ2-3, with TRBD1 identical over 7 bases. In germline, CDR1 is KGHSH, CDR2 LQKENI. Unmatched junction bases numbered 8, after V lost 3 bases and J lost 2 bases. The CDR3 is made up of 16 amino acids. As DNA, the CDR3 is TGTGCCAGCTCACCCGGGGACAGAACTTACACAGATACGCAGTATTTT. It encodes CASSPGDRTYTDTQYF.

V and J are TRBV6-5 and TRBJ2-1; D might be TRBD2 (6 bases). Germline V lookup: CDR1 MNHEY, CDR2 SVGAGI. V was trimmed by 2 bases and J by 3 bases, leaving 17 bases between them. The CDR3 consists of 17 residues. CDR3 amino acids: CASSYLSLGRHYNEQFF. The CDR3 DNA follows: TGTGCCAGCAGTTACCTTAGCCTCGGGAGACACTACAATGAGCAGTTCTTC.

This clonotype was observed a few times. The gene calls are TRBV5-1 and TRBJ1-1, with a tentative D call TRBD1 (5 bases). V lost 6 bases and J lost 3, with 6 bases in between. Germline assignment: CDR1 SGHRS and CDR2 YFSETQ. CDR3 length: 11 residues. The CDR3 region is CASKGDTEAFF. The CDR3 DNA sequence: TGCGCCAGCAAAGGGGACACTGAAGCTTTCTTT.

This clonotype has only a few counts. The CDR3 here is CASSGSNTEAFF. In DNA, the CDR3 is TGTGCCAGCTCCGGGTCCAACACTGAAGCTTTCTTT. The chain joins TRBV18 to TRBJ1-1, with D unresolved. Germline loops: CDR1 KGHSH, CDR2 LQKENI. This CDR3 contains 12 residues. Trimming shortened V by 6 bases and J by 2 bases, and 7 bases separated the two germline ends.

This clonotype was detected once. This chain joins TRBV28 and TRBJ2-5, with D perhaps matching TRBD2 (6 bases). The V end lost 5 bases, the J end lost 3 bases, and 16 bases lay between the germline ends. The germline CDR1 and CDR2 sequences are MDHEN and SYDVKM. CDR3 length equals 15 residues. In nucleotides, the CDR3 is TGTGCCAGCAGTCCCTTCGGGGGAGGAAAAGAGACCCAGTACTTC. This translates into CASSPFGGGKETQYF.

V is TRBV11-2 and J is TRBJ2-7; 8 bases match TRBD2. The CDR3 length is 16 residues. The J segment lost 6 bases and the V segment lost 1 base, leaving 11 bases of the junction unmatched. Germline-derived CDR1 and CDR2 are SGHAT and FQNNGV. In nucleotides, the CDR3 is TGTGCCAGCAGCTTAGGTTTCGCCGGGAGGGCGGGCGAGCAGTACTTC. Amino acids: CASSLGFAGRAGEQYF.

The J gene is TRBJ2-5, the V gene TRBV15, with TRBD1 as a possible D gene (6 bases). Trimming cost V 3 bases and J 0 bases, with 11 bases left between them. CDR3 length: 15 residues. Germline V CDR1 and CDR2: LNHNV, YYDKDF (reference sequence). The CDR3 coding sequence is TGTGCCACCAGCAGGACCCGGACAGACCAAGAGACCCAGTACTTC. Residues: CATSRTRTDQETQYF.

The rearrangement links TRBV5-4 to TRBJ2-1; TRBD2 agrees at 11 bases. CDR1 SGHNT and CDR2 YYREEE come from the germline V gene (reference sequence). The CDR3 is made up of 16 amino acids. V shed 2 bases, J shed 7 bases, and the junction held 8 bases outside the gene matches. This chain's CDR3 is CASSFGSGGGLNEQFF. DNA for the CDR3: TGTGCCAGCAGCTTCGGTAGCGGGGGGGGTTTGAATGAGCAGTTCTTC.

This rearrangement joins TRBV4-1 to TRBJ2-7; 10 bases map to TRBD2. Germline lookup yields CDR1 MGHRA and CDR2 YSYEKL. With 1 base clipped from V and 3 bases from J, the junction kept 6 bases outside the gene matches. CDR3 length: 16 amino acids. The CDR3 sequence: CASSQGPPSGSYEQYF. The CDR3 nucleotides are TGCGCCAGCAGCCAAGGCCCCCCTAGCGGGAGCTACGAGCAGTACTTC.

This chain connects TRBV5-1 to TRBJ2-1; D not certain. V was trimmed by 4 bases and J by 0 bases, leaving 14 bases between them. There are 16 residues in the CDR3. Germline-derived CDR1 and CDR2 are SGHRS and YFSETQ. The CDR3 sequence is CASSPFDFPSYNEQFF. The CDR3, as DNA: TGCGCCAGCAGCCCTTTTGACTTCCCCTCCTACAATGAGCAGTTCTTC.

This clonotype was observed a few times. The chain links TRBV10-3 to TRBJ1-5; tentatively, D is TRBD1 (6 bases). There are 16 residues in the CDR3. The germline CDR1 and CDR2 sequences are ENHRY and SYGVKD. V lost 1 base, J lost 5 bases, and 15 bases lay in between. In DNA, the CDR3 is TGTGCCATCAGTGAGTGGGACATCCGCGTGGATCAGCCCCAGCATTTT. Translated: CAISEWDIRVDQPQHF.

V is TRBV11-3 and J is TRBJ1-1; TRBD1 matches at 10 bases. Trimming took 5 bases from V and 4 from J; bases not matched to a gene: 7. The CDR3 runs to 15 residues. Per the germline V gene, CDR1 is SGHNT and CDR2 is YENEEA. DNA of the CDR3: TGTGCCAGCAGCCCACGACAGGGGGCGGGCACTGAAGCTTTCTTT. Amino acid sequence: CASSPRQGAGTEAFF.

The CDR3 DNA sequence: TGCGCCAGCAGCTTTGGACCAGGGACCCAGTACTTC. Translation gives CASSFGPGTQYF. The chain employs TRBV5-1 and TRBJ2-5; D ambiguous. The germline CDR1 and CDR2 sequences are SGHRS and YFSETQ. The V end was cut by 2 bases, the J end by 7 bases, with 9 bases between. The CDR3 has 12 amino acids.

The chain has TRBV7-6 and TRBJ2-7, with 8 bases fitting TRBD1. Germline values: CDR1 SGHVS, CDR2 FNYEAQ. V lost 0 bases to trimming and J lost 7 bases; unmatched junction nucleotides: 5. The CDR3 has 14 amino acids. Here the CDR3 reads CASSLAHTGGEQYF. For the CDR3, the DNA is TGTGCCAGCAGCTTAGCGCACACAGGGGGGGAGCAGTACTTC.

This CDR3 reads CASSFGSSYNEQFF. For the CDR3, the DNA is TGTGCCAGCAGTTTTGGGAGCTCCTACAATGAGCAGTTCTTC. V and J are TRBV27 and TRBJ2-1, with a weak D call TRBD2 (5 bases). V was shortened by 3 bases and J by 0 bases, with 6 bases between the two germline ends. CDR3 length: 14 amino acids. Germline V gene lookup returns CDR1 MNHEY and CDR2 SMNVEV (reference sequence).

The chain recombines TRBV6-5 with TRBJ1-1; a weak D match, TRBD1 (5 bases). Germline V gene data show CDR1 as MNHEY and CDR2 as SVGAGI. V gave up 0 bases and J gave up 0 bases, with 8 bases separating them. There are 15 residues in the CDR3. CDR3 nucleotides: TGTGCCAGCAGTTACTCGGCAGGGCTGAACACTGAAGCTTTCTTT. This translates into CASSYSAGLNTEAFF.

The chain links TRBV9 to TRBJ1-2, with a tentative D call TRBD1 (5 bases). CDR3 length: 13 residues. Germline CDR1 and CDR2: SGDLS and YYNGEE. V lost 0 bases and J 8 bases, leaving 11 bases between the germline ends. The CDR3 reads CASSVEEGVGYTF. CDR3 DNA: TGTGCCAGCAGCGTAGAAGAAGGGGTAGGCTACACCTTC.

The V gene is TRBV29-1, the J gene TRBJ2-1; D is perhaps TRBD1 (7 bases). This CDR3 comprises 15 residues. Germline assignment: CDR1 SQVTM and CDR2 ANQGSEA. V dropped 4 bases and J dropped 1 base, with 14 bases sitting between them. Written as DNA, the CDR3 is TGCAGCGTTGTAGGAGGGGGCAAATCCTACAATGAGCAGTTCTTC. Its protein product is CSVVGGGKSYNEQFF.

V usage is TRBV11-3 and J usage is TRBJ2-1, with 13 bases matching TRBD2. CDR1 and CDR2 (germline): SGHNT, YENEEA. Trimming at V came to 6 bases and at J to 5 bases, leaving 13 bases not matched to a gene. The CDR3 contains 18 residues. The CDR3 protein is CASRGLAGPRSPNNEQFF. The CDR3 nucleotides read TGTGCCAGCAGGGGACTAGCGGGACCCAGATCCCCCAACAATGAGCAGTTCTTC.

This clonotype was observed a handful of times. The chain joins TRBV11-1 to TRBJ2-3; D gene uncertain. Germline assignment: CDR1 SGHAT and CDR2 FQDESV (reference sequence). Trimming stripped 0 bases from V and 5 bases from J, with 9 bases between. The CDR3 runs 14 residues. The CDR3 nucleotides read TGTGCCAGCAGCTTAGCGTCTGCTGGAGATACGCAGTATTTT. It encodes CASSLASAGDTQYF.

The sample holds a few counts of this clonotype. The chain employs TRBV19 and TRBJ1-1, with D maybe TRBD1 (6 bases). Per germline, CDR1 LNHDA and CDR2 SQIVND (reference sequence). V was cut by 9 bases and J by 5 bases, with 13 bases left in between. The CDR3 spans 12 residues. The CDR3: CASKKGVTEAFF. The CDR3, as DNA: TGTGCCAGCAAGAAGGGGGTAACTGAAGCTTTCTTT.